Listed here are 31 T cell receptor beta chains from one sample, sequenced in a study of cytomegalovirus exposure and HLA in healthy donors. PCR used 60 Vbeta primers and 13 Jbeta primers. The assay was immunoSEQ multiplex PCR, and TCRdb's table has in-frame clones only and misses some. The data contain about 150,000 clones, 77% of them singletons. The sequenced sample consisted of PBMCs. The receptors stem from a male donor in good health and CMV-seronegative.

This clone appeared a few times. The V and J genes are TRBV11-3 and TRBJ2-2; 14 bases match TRBD2. CDR1 and CDR2 from the germline V gene are SGHNT and YENEEA. The CDR3 loop spans 17 amino acids. Unmatched junction bases numbered 4, after V lost 5 bases and J lost 2 bases. The CDR3 spells CASSPGLAGVNTGELFF. In DNA, the CDR3 is TGTGCCAGCAGCCCGGGACTAGCGGGAGTAAACACCGGGGAGCTGTTTTTT.

The chain employs TRBV19 and TRBJ2-3; TRBD2 is a possible D gene (6 bases). From germline, CDR1 is LNHDA and CDR2 SQIVND (reference sequence). The CDR3 is 16 residues long. The V end lost 6 bases, the J end lost 1 base, and 17 bases lay between the germline ends. Here the CDR3 reads CASSRSSVGRTDTQYF. CDR3 sequence (DNA): TGTGCCAGTAGCAGGTCTAGCGTTGGGCGCACAGATACGCAGTATTTT.

Only a few counts were recorded for this clone. The V and J genes are TRBV7-9 and TRBJ1-2, with no clear D. Deletions cut 5 bases from V and 1 base from J, with 11 bases between. Germline CDR1 and CDR2: SEHNR and FQNEAQ (reference sequence). The length of the CDR3 is 14 residues. CDR3 nucleotides: TGTGCCAGCAGCCGAGCTACAGTTAACTATGGCTACACCTTC. Translation gives CASSRATVNYGYTF.

The chain joins TRBV18 to TRBJ1-3; D is unresolved. Trimming took off 3 bases at V and 3 bases at J, with 6 bases between the two ends. Germline CDR1 and CDR2: KGHSH and LQKENI. The CDR3 is 13 residues long. The CDR3 reads CASSPEVGNTIYF. CDR3 DNA sequence: TGTGCCAGCTCACCGGAGGTTGGAAACACCATATATTTT.

This clone was observed a few times. CDR3 nucleotides: TGTGCCAGTAGTATGGGGCGGACGGAGCTGTTTTTT. It translates to CASSMGRTELFF. The rearrangement links TRBV19 to TRBJ2-2; D is perhaps TRBD1 (5 bases). The CDR3 is 12 amino acids. Germline lookup yields CDR1 LNHDA and CDR2 SQIVND (reference sequence). Trimming stripped 3 bases from V and 10 bases from J, with 9 bases between.

This chain connects TRBV7-3 to TRBJ2-2, with D possibly TRBD2 on 6 matching bases. CDR1 and CDR2 from the germline V gene are SGHTA and FQGTGA. The CDR3 totals 12 residues. V was cut by 3 bases and J by 7 bases, with 6 bases left in between. This CDR3 is CASSFGGGELFF. The CDR3 DNA reads as TGTGCCAGCAGCTTCGGGGGCGGGGAGCTGTTTTTT.

V gene TRBV27 combines with J gene TRBJ2-4, with TRBD2 as a possible D gene (5 bases). This CDR3 has 12 residues. From germline, CDR1 is MNHEY and CDR2 SMNVEV (reference sequence). CDR3 nucleotide sequence: TGTGTCGGGATGCTAGCCAAAAACATTCAGTACTTC. It is translated as CVGMLAKNIQYF.

The rearrangement links TRBV7-6 to TRBJ2-7; possibly TRBD1 for D (6 bases). The CDR3 is made up of 12 amino acids. The germline V gene encodes CDR1 SGHVS and CDR2 FNYEAQ. V gave up 3 bases and J gave up 5 bases, with 8 bases separating them. The CDR3 sequence is CASSFQGNEQYF. CDR3 DNA sequence: TGTGCCAGCAGCTTCCAGGGGAACGAGCAGTACTTC.

This clone was detected once. J is TRBJ1-3 and V is TRBV19; TRBD1 matches at 7 bases. After removal of 5 bases from V and 3 bases from J, the junction contained 7 bases not matched to a gene. Germline-derived CDR1 and CDR2 are LNHDA and SQIVND (reference sequence). The CDR3 totals 15 residues. CDR3 residues: CASSFTWDSGNTIYF. The CDR3 DNA sequence: TGTGCCAGTAGTTTTACCTGGGACAGTGGAAACACCATATATTTT.

Details on this clone: Its ends do not fully match the called genes, so a read error is possible. The chain links TRBV7-7 to TRBJ2-1; D remains ambiguous. CDR1 and CDR2 from the germline V gene are SSHAT and FNYEAQ (reference sequence). The CDR3 length is 13 residues. CDR3 bases: TGTGCTAGCAGCTTAAACAGCTACAATGAGCAGTTCTTC. Protein product: CASSLNSYNEQFF.

The chain uses TRBV2 and TRBJ2-4, with 9 bases matching TRBD2. CDR3 length: 13 residues. CDR1 and CDR2 (germline): SNHLY, FYNNEI. V gave up 4 bases and J gave up 6 bases; unmatched junction bases: 1. The CDR3 DNA follows: TGTGCCAGCAGTGGGGGACTAGCAAACATTCAGTACTTC. This encodes CASSGGLANIQYF.

As regards this clone: At one end the junction does not follow the germline gene, possibly because of a read error. The rearrangement uses TRBV7-9 and TRBJ1-3; the D gene is possibly TRBD1 (5 bases). This CDR3 comprises 17 residues. The germline V gene encodes CDR1 SEHNR and CDR2 FQNEAQ (reference sequence). The DNA for the CDR3 is TGTTCCAGCAGCCCCAGGGCCCCTCGTATTTCTGGAAACACCATATATTTT. Translated: CSSSPRAPRISGNTIYF.

The V call is TRBV6-1, the J call TRBJ2-7; D is possibly TRBD1 (5 bases). Germline assignment: CDR1 MNHNS and CDR2 SASEGT. V was shortened by 4 bases and J by 0 bases, with 16 bases between the two germline ends. There are 16 residues in the CDR3. The CDR3 DNA sequence: TGTGCCAGCAGTGTACTGGGGCAGTCTAGCTCCTACGAGCAGTACTTC. This codes for CASSVLGQSSSYEQYF.

Concerning this clone itself: At one of its ends the junction is not consistent with the germline gene, which may arise from a read error. Other DNA sequences from this sample encode an identical CDR3 as well. The rearrangement uses TRBV6-5 and TRBJ1-6; 9 bases map to TRBD1. Per germline, CDR1 MNHEY and CDR2 SVGAGI. The CDR3 is made up of 16 amino acids. The CDR3 coding sequence is TGTGCCAGCAGTTACTGGACAGGGGCCGGTAATTCGCCCCTCCACTTT. Translating it yields CASSYWTGAGNSPLHF.

This clone was seen a handful of times. The rearrangement links TRBV7-2 to TRBJ2-1; 15 nucleotides match TRBD2. Germline V gene lookup returns CDR1 SGHTA and CDR2 FQGNSA. Trimming removed 5 bases from V and 10 bases from J; junction bases left unmatched: 9. This CDR3 comprises 16 residues. CDR3 bases: TGTGCCAGCAGCCCCCGGACTAGCGGGGGGGCAGGGGAGCAGTTCTTC. It is translated as CASSPRTSGGAGEQFF.

The rearrangement links TRBV4-3 to TRBJ1-2, with 9 positions matching TRBD1. CDR3 length equals 16 residues. The germline V gene has CDR1 LGHNA and CDR2 YSLEER. V was pared by 6 bases and J by 0 bases, with 8 bases of the junction left unmatched. CDR3 nucleotides: TGCGCCAGCAGACCGGGACAGGGTGTTGCTAACTATGGCTACACCTTC. Translation: CASRPGQGVANYGYTF.

This clone was seen a handful of times. The genes are TRBV4-2 and TRBJ2-7; tentatively, D is TRBD2 (6 bases). The CDR3 spans 15 residues. Germline CDR1 is LGHNA and CDR2 is YNFKEQ. Trimming shortened V by 4 bases and J by 2 bases, and 15 bases separated the two germline ends. CDR3 sequence: CASSRGDGDPYEQYF. The CDR3, as DNA: TGTGCCAGCAGCCGCGGGGACGGGGACCCCTACGAGCAGTACTTC.

This chain links TRBV7-2 with TRBJ1-4; D not resolved. Trimming removed 1 base from V and 6 bases from J, with 9 bases in between. From germline, CDR1 is SGHTA and CDR2 FQGNSA. The CDR3 totals 14 residues. This chain's CDR3 is CASSLGASYEKLFF. CDR3 bases: TGTGCCAGCAGCTTAGGGGCATCTTATGAAAAACTGTTTTTT.

The J gene is TRBJ1-5, the V gene TRBV10-3, with a tentative D call TRBD1 (5 bases). Looked up from germline, CDR1 is ENHRY and CDR2 is SYGVKD. The germline V and J ends were trimmed by 5 bases and 0 bases, with 8 bases remaining between them. The CDR3 sequence is 14 residues long. The CDR3, as DNA: TGTGCCATCAGTCCAGACAGTAGCAATCAGCCCCAGCATTTT. Protein: CAISPDSSNQPQHF.

The chain is built from TRBV2 and TRBJ1-1; 8 bases align to TRBD1. Unmatched junction bases numbered 5, after V lost 10 bases and J lost 1 base. The CDR3 contains 13 residues. CDR1 and CDR2 (germline): SNHLY, FYNNEI. The CDR3 spells CATDRETNTEAFF. The CDR3 coding sequence is TGTGCCACGGACAGGGAGACGAACACTGAAGCTTTCTTT. The variable domain in full, completed from reference TRBV2 and TRBJ1-1, reads EPEVTQTPSHQVTQMGQEVILRCVPISNHLYFYWYRQILGQKVEFLVSFYNNEISEKSEIFDDQFSVERPDGSNFTLKIRSTKLEDSAMYFCATDRETNTEAFFGQGTRLTVV.

This chain connects TRBV9 to TRBJ2-7, with 9 nucleotides matching TRBD1. Germline V CDR1 and CDR2: SGDLS, YYNGEE. V shed 3 bases and J 1 base; nucleotides not matched to a gene: 8. This CDR3 contains 16 residues. The CDR3 DNA follows: TGTGCCAGCAGCGGGGGGGACAGGGCGCCTTCCTACGAGCAGTACTTC. This codes for CASSGGDRAPSYEQYF.

The chain is built from TRBV4-3 and TRBJ1-6; tentatively, D is TRBD1 (6 bases). Germline CDR1 reads LGHNA; CDR2 reads YSLEER. Trimming pared 0 bases from V and 3 bases from J, leaving 9 bases between. CDR3 length: 16 amino acids. The CDR3 nucleotides are TGCGCCAGCAGCCAAGACCCGACAGGCTATAATTCACCCCTCCACTTT. Translating it yields CASSQDPTGYNSPLHF.

This clone showed up many times. The J gene is TRBJ2-1, the V gene TRBV6-1; 11 bases are a match to TRBD1. V was pared by 1 base and J by 9 bases, with 5 bases of the junction left unmatched. The CDR3 consists of 15 residues. The germline V gene encodes CDR1 MNHNS and CDR2 SASEGT. The CDR3 coding sequence is TGTGCCAGCAGTGAAGTGGGACAGGGGGGGATTGAGCAGTTCTTC. The encoded protein is CASSEVGQGGIEQFF.

This clone was picked up a small number of times. The CDR3 sequence is CASSIARGMGEKLFF. The CDR3 nucleotides are TGTGCCAGTAGTATAGCTCGGGGAATGGGTGAAAAACTGTTTTTT. The chain combines TRBV19 with TRBJ1-4; D is unresolved. CDR3 length equals 15 residues. Germline V lookup: CDR1 LNHDA, CDR2 SQIVND (reference sequence). V was trimmed by 1 base and J by 7 bases, leaving 13 bases between them.

V is TRBV6-4 and J is TRBJ2-3, with 7 bases lining up with TRBD2. This CDR3 spans 15 amino acids. The junction had 7 bases not matched to a gene; V was cut back by 6 bases and J by 1 base. CDR1 is MRHNA and CDR2 is SNTAGT in the germline V gene. The CDR3 is CASSPSGEGTDTQYF. DNA for the CDR3: TGTGCCAGCAGCCCTAGCGGAGAGGGCACAGATACGCAGTATTTT.

This clone was counted between two and nine times. The chain employs TRBV4-1 and TRBJ2-4, with D possibly being TRBD2 (6 bases). The V end was cut by 1 base, the J end by 0 bases, with 10 bases between. The CDR3 contains 16 residues. CDR1 and CDR2 from the germline V gene are MGHRA and YSYEKL. The CDR3 loop reads CASSQGTGLAKNIQYF. In nucleotides, the CDR3 is TGCGCCAGCAGCCAAGGAACGGGACTAGCCAAAAACATTCAGTACTTC.

The chain links TRBV5-1 to TRBJ2-3; possibly TRBD2 for D (5 bases). V dropped 4 bases and J dropped 6 bases, with 12 bases sitting between them. CDR1 is SGHRS and CDR2 is YFSETQ in the germline V gene. The CDR3 covers 13 residues. In DNA form, the CDR3 reads TGCGCCAGCAGCCCCGAAGGCGGGGATACGCAGTATTTT. It translates to CASSPEGGDTQYF.

To note about this clone: Additional DNA sequences in this sample encode the identical CDR3. The J gene is TRBJ2-7, the V gene TRBV19; 9 bases fit TRBD1. The germline CDR1 and CDR2 sequences are LNHDA and SQIVND (reference sequence). The CDR3 runs to 14 residues. V gave up 1 base and J gave up 4 bases; unmatched junction bases: 2. The CDR3: CASSIGTGVYEQYF. In DNA, the CDR3 is TGTGCCAGTAGTATAGGGACAGGGGTTTACGAGCAGTACTTC.

The CDR3 sequence is CASSLDAGSNQPQHF. The CDR3 region has the DNA TGCGCCAGCAGCTTGGATGCAGGCAGCAATCAGCCCCAGCATTTT. This chain uses TRBV5-1 with TRBJ1-5; D is unclear. V lost 0 bases and J lost 1, with 8 bases in between. The CDR3 is 15 amino acids. Germline V gene sequence: CDR1 SGHRS, CDR2 YFSETQ.

V is TRBV5-1 and J is TRBJ1-6; D gene ambiguous. Germline CDR1 reads SGHRS; CDR2 reads YFSETQ. The CDR3 has 12 residues. Trimming removed 0 bases at V and 10 bases at J, with 5 bases between. The DNA for the CDR3 is TGCGCCAGCAGCTTGGAGGAGTCACCCCTCCACTTT. Amino acid sequence: CASSLEESPLHF.

V gene TRBV9 combines with J gene TRBJ2-1; D perhaps matches TRBD2 (5 bases). Trimming took off 2 bases at V and 6 bases at J, with 9 bases between the two ends. Germline CDR1 and CDR2: SGDLS and YYNGEE. CDR3 length: 13 amino acids. The DNA of the CDR3 is TGTGCCAGCAGCGTCGGGGTTATCAATGAGCAGTTCTTC. It specifies CASSVGVINEQFF.